This TCR beta chain was sequenced during a study of metastatic and nonmetastatic thyroid tumors. Study-wide findings and caveats: The study reportedly found significantly higher TCR beta diversity in malignant thyroid tumors than benign nodules, in blood and tumor.

Each patient went into thyroid surgery without having received any treatment. Trimming left V 7 bases short and J 5 bases short, with 24 bases between. From germline, CDR1 is SGHAT and CDR2 FQNNGV. This CDR3 comprises 16 residues. With MiXCR, TCRdb called clones anew from the PCR reads. Of a few thousand clones in the sample, under 35% were seen once. A remark on this clone: Its matching antigen is unknown.

This clonotype was sampled from a male donor with papillary thyroid cancer or a benign thyroid nodule (not recorded which). Some clones in this sample may be carry-over from other donors' samples. V usage is TRBV11-2 and J usage is TRBJ2-7, with TRBD2 as a possible D gene (8 bases). Sequencing was done on a sample of adjacent normal tissue. CDR3 sequence reads: CASTPIGRGHMNEQYF. For the CDR3, the DNA is TGTGCCAGCACCCCGATCGGGAGGGGGCACATGAACGAGCAGTACTTC. Complete variable domain (other parts from reference TRBV11-2 and TRBJ2-7): EAGVAQSPRYKIIEKRQSVAFWCNPISGHATLYWYQQILGQGPKLLIQFQNNGVVDDSQLPKDRFSAERLKGVDSTLKIQPAKLEDSAVYLCASTPIGRGHMNEQYFGPGTRLTVT.